These T cell receptor beta chains were read from a single sample in a study of T cell repertoires in cytomegalovirus infection. TCRdb re-called the reads with MiXCR, one entry per CDR3 protein. The profile covers approximately 590,000 distinct CDR3 sequences, with about 39% appearing a single time and 48% taken by the ten largest. The antigens of these receptors remain unknown. The material sequenced was cultured PBMCs, taken from culture after CMV antigen stimulation. The source is a human donor in good health (CMV status not recorded). Some clones in this sample may be carry-over from other donors' samples. Both conserved end residues are part of each CDR3.

v_gene	j_gene	CDR3aa
TRBV18	TRBJ2-5	CASSPPAGAEETQYF
TRBV7-9	TRBJ2-7	CASSLAGTGGPYEQYF
TRBV7-2	TRBJ2-3	CASSSGDGRASLHTDTQYF
TRBV3-1	TRBJ2-7	CASLGRGGYEQYF
TRBV19	TRBJ1-2	CASSIVYLLEGYTF
TRBV2	TRBJ1-4	CASRLNSGPKGVGF
TRBV6-6	TRBJ2-2	CASRRGVRTGELFF
TRBV12-5	TRBJ2-1	CASANDRRKGNEQFF
TRBV7-9	TRBJ2-7	CASSPSGKDYEQYF
TRBV14	TRBJ2-7	CASSQQIGQGIDYEQYF
TRBV7-8	TRBJ1-1	CASSLVGGGETEAFF
TRBV12-3/TRBV12-4	TRBJ2-7	CASSLAWTGGAEQYF
TRBV6-2/TRBV6-3	TRBJ2-2	CASSLRAGVTGELFF
TRBV2	TRBJ2-3	CASRGTYHTQYF
TRBV6-2/TRBV6-3	TRBJ1-5	CASSYGREGQPQHF
TRBV28	TRBJ2-3	CASSPSPGQGSDTQYF
TRBV7-2	TRBJ1-2	CASSPPWQNYGYTF
TRBV4-3	TRBJ1-4	CASSQEFRIATNEKLFF
TRBV5-1	TRBJ2-4	CASSRGGVQSKNIQYF
TRBV4-1	TRBJ1-4	CASSQVKNTDPEKLFF
TRBV7-2	TRBJ2-7	CASSFASGEQYF
TRBV6-8	TRBJ2-7	CASCLNPDGLYEQYF
TRBV19	TRBJ1-4	CASSMSRDRGEKLFF
TRBV5-4	TRBJ2-3	CASNSPSGSSTDTQYF
TRBV6-1	TRBJ2-7	CASSGPEATYEQYF
TRBV7-2	TRBJ2-1	CASSLTRFGWREGFNEQLF
TRBV18	TRBJ2-7	CASSPQRSAGEQYF
TRBV28	TRBJ1-4	CASRRDTTGTNEKLFF
TRBV2	TRBJ1-1	CAGGGRANTEAFF
TRBV12-3/TRBV12-4	TRBJ1-2	CASSLESNYGYTF
TRBV6-2/TRBV6-3	TRBJ2-1	CARSRRPNEQFF
TRBV4-2	TRBJ2-3	CASSLPPGGIDTQYF
TRBV7-8	TRBJ2-7	CASSKIQGEVHYEQYF
TRBV25-1	TRBJ1-6	CASRDSGQLNSPLHF
TRBV5-4	TRBJ2-3	CASSLDPKVLAGRRTDTQYF
TRBV18	TRBJ1-5	CASSATGGHQPQHF
TRBV29-1	TRBJ2-2	CSAGWDRATGELFF
TRBV6-5	TRBJ1-4	CASSYSNGVEEKLFF
TRBV25-1	TRBJ1-2	CASSEMAGYTF
TRBV7-2	TRBJ2-1	CASSLRLASGGGEQFF
TRBV7-2	TRBJ1-5	CASSLGLSGNQPQHF
TRBV7-2	TRBJ1-1	CASSAQIEAFF
TRBV28	TRBJ2-3	CASRPGQNTDTQYF
TRBV18	TRBJ1-4	CASSPGMMNEKLFF
TRBV2	TRBJ1-1	CASNAGRYTEAFF
TRBV19	TRBJ2-1	CASSMRGALFF
TRBV11-2	TRBJ2-3	CARPVSGYF
TRBV7-8	TRBJ2-5	CASSSLAGAQETQYF
TRBV6-2/TRBV6-3	TRBJ2-2	CASRNPPGGELFF